These T cell receptor beta chains were read from a single sample in a study of blood T cells in healthy people across ages. A single record per CDR3 protein comes from TCRdb applying MiXCR to the 5' RACE reads. The sample has about a million distinct CDR3 sequences; roughly half are singletons. The sequencing sample was made of blood. Receptors originate from an older woman in good health. The CDR3 runs from the conserved cysteine through the conserved F or W. A D gene is named only where the DNA matches it firmly. For some rows the clone size is stated as once, few or many, or as a class when expanded; others skip it.

J gene | D gene | clone size | V gene | CDR3 protein | CDR3 DNA
TRBJ1-2 | - | - | TRBV20-1 | CSALERGFGGYTF | TGCAGTGCTCTTGAACGGGGATTTGGTGGCTACACCTTC
TRBJ2-7 | TRBD1 | - | TRBV11-3 | CASSVPGTGGYEQYF | TGTGCCAGCAGCGTGCCCGGGACAGGGGGATACGAGCAGTACTTC
TRBJ2-7 | - | few | TRBV3-1 | CASSYQDYEQYF | TGTGCCAGCAGCTATCAGGATTACGAGCAGTACTTC
TRBJ2-7 | - | few | TRBV6-6 | CASTRDSAYEQYF | TGTGCCAGCACCCGGGACTCCGCCTACGAGCAGTACTTC
TRBJ1-1 | - | - | TRBV7-3 | CASSHPSGIGAFF | TGTGCCAGCAGCCATCCGTCGGGGATTGGGGCTTTCTTT
TRBJ1-5 | - | - | TRBV2 | CASRRPGGDQPQHF | TGTGCCAGCCGCAGACCGGGGGGGGATCAGCCCCAGCATTTT
TRBJ2-5 | TRBD2 | once | TRBV7-9 | CASSLARAGEGTQYF | TGTGCCAGCAGCTTAGCACGAGCGGGAGAGGGGACCCAGTACTTC
TRBJ1-1 | - | few | TRBV4-1 | CASSQTANTEAFF | TGCGCCAGCAGCCAAACAGCGAACACTGAAGCTTTCTTT
TRBJ1-5 | TRBD1 | - | TRBV12-3/TRBV12-4 | CASEKGQGDRAQHF | TGTGCCAGCGAAAAGGGGCAGGGGGATCGGGCCCAGCATTTT
TRBJ2-6 | TRBD1 | - | TRBV10-3 | CAIGQGARSGANVLTF | TGTGCCATCGGACAGGGGGCTCGATCTGGGGCCAACGTCCTGACTTTC
TRBJ2-7 | TRBD2 | few | TRBV7-2 | CASSFQLAEISYEQYF | TGTGCCAGCAGCTTTCAACTAGCGGAGATATCCTACGAGCAGTACTTC
TRBJ1-2 | TRBD1 | - | TRBV6-5 | CASSSTGGSGYTF | TGTGCCAGCAGTTCGACAGGGGGATCGGGCTACACCTTC
TRBJ2-7 | - | - | TRBV4-1 | CASSPSVPNEQYF | TGCGCCAGCAGCCCTAGCGTCCCCAATGAGCAGTACTTC
TRBJ1-1 | - | - | TRBV7-2 | CASSLGLGEAFF | TGTGCCAGCAGCTTAGGTTTGGGGGAAGCTTTCTTT
TRBJ2-7 | TRBD1 | few | TRBV10-3 | CAISGGTEGYEQYF | TGTGCCATCAGTGGAGGGACAGAGGGTTACGAGCAGTACTTC
TRBJ2-3 | TRBD2 | - | TRBV4-3 | CASSQEGPRGLAKGNTQYF | TGCGCCAGCAGCCAAGAGGGGCCTCGGGGACTAGCAAAGGGGAATACGCAGTATTTT